This T cell receptor (beta chain) was identified in a study of blood T cell repertoires in COVID-19. At the level of the study: Acute and convalescent COVID-19 specimens originated in the United States, Italy and Spain. PBMCs, B-cell-depleted T cells, or T cells were the source of the cDNA or gDNA that made up the material.

Methods used by the authors: Scientists estimated how many nucleated cells there were by amplifying reference gene primers. Clones were sequenced by immunoSEQ multiplex PCR, and TCRdb holds only the in-frame ones, with some missing. The DNA was the basis for D and trimming; V, J and clone size are from that table. The repertoire holds roughly 53,000 clones, with 82% as singletons. Germline-derived CDR1 and CDR2 are SNHLY and FYNNEI. Trimming removed 6 bases at V and 0 bases at J, with 14 bases between. The CDR3 extends over 15 amino acids. V usage is TRBV2 and J usage is TRBJ1-1; TRBD1 is a possible D gene (6 bases). The receptor was derived from a human donor in a cohort sampled during active COVID-19. Sequenced: peripheral blood. CDR3 in DNA: TGTGCCAGCAGGGAGATGACAGGAATGAACACTGAAGCTTTCTTT. Residues: CASREMTGMNTEAFF.